Sequencing of this T cell receptor beta chain was carried out in a study of technical replicates of blood from a few donors. CDR1 and CDR2 (germline): SEHNR, FQNEAQ (reference sequence). V was cut by 8 bases and J by 1 base, with 11 bases left in between. The CDR3 is 13 residues long. Sequencing was performed with immunoSEQ multiplex PCR; in TCRdb, only in-frame clones are kept and a portion is missing. The sample lists 75,000 to 95,000 clones, 95% occurring once. The clonotype comes from a human donor in good health. The sequenced sample consisted of T cells isolated from PBMCs. This rearrangement joins TRBV7-9 to TRBJ1-1; D is unresolved. CDR3 bases: TGTGCCAGCCGTGCGGCCACGAACACTGAAGCTTTCTTT. This encodes CASRAATNTEAFF.